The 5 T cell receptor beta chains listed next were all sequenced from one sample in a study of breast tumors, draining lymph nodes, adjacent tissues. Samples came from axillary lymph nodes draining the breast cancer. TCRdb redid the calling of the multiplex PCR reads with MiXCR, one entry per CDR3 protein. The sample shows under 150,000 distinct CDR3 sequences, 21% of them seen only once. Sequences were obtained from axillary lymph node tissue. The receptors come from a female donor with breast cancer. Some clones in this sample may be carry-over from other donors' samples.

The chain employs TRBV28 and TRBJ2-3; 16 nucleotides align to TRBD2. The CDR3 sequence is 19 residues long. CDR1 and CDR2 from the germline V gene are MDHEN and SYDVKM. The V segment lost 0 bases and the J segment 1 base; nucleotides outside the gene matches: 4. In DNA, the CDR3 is TGTGCCAGCAGTTTATGGGGACTAGCGGGAGGGACTCGCACAGATACGCAGTATTTT. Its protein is CASSLWGLAGGTRTDTQYF.

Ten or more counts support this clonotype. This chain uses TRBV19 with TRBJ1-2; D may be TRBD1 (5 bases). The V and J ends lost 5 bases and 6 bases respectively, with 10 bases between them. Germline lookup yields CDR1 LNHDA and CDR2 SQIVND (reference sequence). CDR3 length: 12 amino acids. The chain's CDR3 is CASSEQVHGYTF. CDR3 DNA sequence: TGTGCCAGTAGTGAACAGGTCCATGGCTACACCTTC.

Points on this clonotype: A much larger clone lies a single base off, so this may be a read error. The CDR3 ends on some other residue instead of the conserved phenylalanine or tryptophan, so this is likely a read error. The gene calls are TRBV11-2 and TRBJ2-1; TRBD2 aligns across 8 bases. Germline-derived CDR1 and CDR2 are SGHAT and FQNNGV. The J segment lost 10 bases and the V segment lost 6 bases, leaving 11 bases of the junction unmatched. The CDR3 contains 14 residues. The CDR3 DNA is TGTGCCAGCAGAACTAGCGGAGCTCGGAGGGAGCAGTTCCTC. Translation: CASRTSGARREQFL.

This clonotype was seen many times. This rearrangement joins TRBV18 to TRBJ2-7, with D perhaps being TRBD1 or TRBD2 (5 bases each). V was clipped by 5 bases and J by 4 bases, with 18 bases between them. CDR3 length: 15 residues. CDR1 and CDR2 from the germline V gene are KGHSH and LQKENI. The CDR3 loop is CASSETGPGAYEQYF. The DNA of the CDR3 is TGTGCCAGCTCAGAAACAGGACCCGGGGCGTACGAGCAGTACTTC.

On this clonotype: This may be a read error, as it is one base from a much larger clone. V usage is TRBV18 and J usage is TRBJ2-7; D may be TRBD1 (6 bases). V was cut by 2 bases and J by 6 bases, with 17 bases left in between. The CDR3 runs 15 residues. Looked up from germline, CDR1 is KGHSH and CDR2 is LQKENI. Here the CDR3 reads CASSPTGTHEGEQYF. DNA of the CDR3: TGTGCCAGCTCACCAACCGGGACACACGAAGGCGAGCAGTACTTC.